These 31 T cell receptor beta chains came from one sample sequenced in a study of T cell responses to AZD1222 COVID-19 vaccine (dated by TCRdb to the early 2020s). Reading the label with the study, this specimen's time point is: baseline before first vaccination. Libraries were constructed by the immunoSEQ multiplex PCR assay. Not all clones reach the TCRdb copy of this immuneACCESS table, which keeps in-frame sequences only. Checked studies attribute under half of the gap to unresolved V genes and leave the rest unexplained. Recorded for this sample are just over 60,000 clones; roughly 80% of them occurred a single time. 11% to 15% of the sample is held by the ten biggest clonotypes. Sequenced material: peripheral blood, taken on day 0 of AZD1222 vaccination. These receptors all come from an adult in good health.

V gene TRBV6-2 or TRBV6-3 combines with J gene TRBJ2-3, with D maybe TRBD2 (5 bases). V was cut by 4 bases and J by 6 bases, with 8 bases left in between. The CDR3 runs 12 residues. Germline V gene lookup returns CDR1 MNHEY and CDR2 SVGEGT. CDR3 region: CASSSDYDTQYF. For the CDR3, the DNA is TGTGCCAGCAGTTCTGACTACGATACGCAGTATTTT.

This clone occurred once. V and J are TRBV5-6 and TRBJ2-1, with 9 positions matching TRBD2. The CDR3 consists of 13 residues. With V trimmed by 9 bases and J by 5 bases, 6 bases remained unmatched. Germline CDR1 reads SGHDT; CDR2 reads YYEEEE. The chain's CDR3 is CATDAGGNNEQFF. In nucleotides, the CDR3 is TGTGCCACCGATGCGGGGGGGAACAATGAGCAGTTCTTC. Drawing the rest from reference TRBV5-6 and TRBJ2-1, the complete variable domain is DAGVTQSPTHLIKTRGQQVTLRCSPKSGHDTVSWYQQALGQGPQFIFQYYEEEERQRGNFPDRFSGHQFPNYSSELNVNALLLGDSALYLCATDAGGNNEQFFGPGTRLTVL.

This clone has only a few counts. This sequence joins TRBV28 and TRBJ1-6; tentatively, D is TRBD1 (5 bases). This CDR3 is built from 17 residues. CDR1 and CDR2 from the germline V gene are MDHEN and SYDVKM. Deletions cut 5 bases from V and 7 bases from J, with 21 bases between. CDR3 region: CASSPAVLGVGNSPLHF. The CDR3 DNA sequence: TGTGCCAGCAGTCCCGCCGTGTTAGGGGTCGGAAATTCACCCCTCCACTTT. The full variable domain, with the rest looked up from reference TRBV28 and TRBJ1-6, is DVKVTQSSRYLVKRTGEKVFLECVQDMDHENMFWYRQDPGLGLRLIYFSYDVKMKEKGDIPEGYSVSREKKERFSLILESASTNQTSMYLCASSPAVLGVGNSPLHFGNGTRLTVT.

The chain couples TRBV4-3 to TRBJ2-7; no definite D call. The CDR3 runs 15 residues. Trimming removed 1 base at V and 5 bases at J, with 15 bases between. Germline assignment: CDR1 LGHNA and CDR2 YSLEER. CDR3 sequence reads: CASSQGSGSPHEQYF. The CDR3 nucleotides read TGCGCCAGCAGCCAAGGCTCCGGAAGTCCCCACGAGCAGTACTTC.

As to this clone: At one end, the junction sequence differs from germline, possibly due to a read error. The V call is TRBV4-3, the J call TRBJ2-2; 10 bases are shared with TRBD1. Germline loops: CDR1 LGHNA, CDR2 YSLEER. This CDR3 has 19 residues. The CDR3 region is CSSSQDIPSGQGVSRELFF. In DNA, the CDR3 is TGCTCCAGCAGCCAAGACATCCCATCCGGACAGGGGGTAAGCAGGGAGCTGTTTTTT.

This clone has more than one count but fewer than ten. This sequence joins TRBV12-3 or TRBV12-4 and TRBJ1-1; TRBD1 matches 8 bases. This CDR3 comprises 12 residues. V was pared by 5 bases and J by 5 bases, with 1 base of the junction left unmatched. CDR3 sequence (DNA): TGTGCCAGCAGTAGACAGGGGACTGAAGCTTTCTTT. It is translated as CASSRQGTEAFF.

CDR3 in DNA: TGTGCCTGGAGTCCGGGCCCCCGAGGCACAGATACGCAGTATTTT. Its protein product is CAWSPGPRGTDTQYF. The chain uses TRBV30 and TRBJ2-3; D gene ambiguous. The CDR3 spans 15 residues. Germline CDR1 reads GTSNPN; CDR2 reads SVGIG (reference sequence). V lost 2 bases to trimming and J lost 1 base, with 13 bases between them.

In its sample, this clone was seen a few times. This chain joins TRBV9 and TRBJ1-1; possible D gene TRBD1, 5 bases. V gave up 3 bases and J gave up 2 bases, with 20 bases separating them. Germline-derived CDR1 and CDR2 are SGDLS and YYNGEE. CDR3 length: 17 residues. In nucleotides, the CDR3 is TGTGCCAGCAGCGCCTCGGGGGGTTGGTATCAAAACACTGAAGCTTTCTTT. Amino acid sequence: CASSASGGWYQNTEAFF.

CDR3 protein: CASSLGGHSSTGETQYF. DNA of the CDR3: TGTGCCAGCAGCTTAGGGGGGCACAGCTCCACCGGGGAGACCCAGTACTTC. This rearrangement joins TRBV11-3 to TRBJ2-5; perhaps TRBD1 as D (6 bases). CDR3 length: 17 amino acids. V was clipped by 1 base and J by 5 bases, with 20 bases between them. CDR1 and CDR2 (germline): SGHNT, YENEEA.

The DNA of the CDR3 is TGTGCCAGCACGCCTGAGGGTTATAATTCACCCCTCCACTTT. Amino acid sequence: CASTPEGYNSPLHF. This chain uses TRBV5-6 with TRBJ1-6; D gene unclear. The length of the CDR3 is 14 residues. Germline lookup yields CDR1 SGHDT and CDR2 YYEEEE. Trimming stripped 6 bases from V and 4 bases from J, with 11 bases between. The whole variable domain, remainder taken from reference TRBV5-6 and TRBJ1-6, is DAGVTQSPTHLIKTRGQQVTLRCSPKSGHDTVSWYQQALGQGPQFIFQYYEEEERQRGNFPDRFSGHQFPNYSSELNVNALLLGDSALYLCASTPEGYNSPLHFGNGTRLTVT.

Comments on this clone: This sample also contains other DNA sequences that code for the same CDR3. The chain recombines TRBV19 with TRBJ1-5; 8 positions match TRBD1. V dropped 4 bases and J dropped 6; count of bases not matched to a gene: 5. The germline V gene encodes CDR1 LNHDA and CDR2 SQIVND (reference sequence). The CDR3 length is 14 residues. CDR3 bases: TGTGCCAGTAGTAAGACAGGGGCAGGTCAGCCCCAGCATTTT. It is translated as CASSKTGAGQPQHF.

The rearrangement uses TRBV2 and TRBJ1-1; D remains ambiguous. CDR3 length: 13 amino acids. Trimming cost V 2 bases and J 1 base, with 5 bases left between them. Germline CDR1 SNHLY, CDR2 FYNNEI. The CDR3 bases are TGTGCCAGCAGTGAACTGGAGAACACTGAAGCTTTCTTT. It codes for CASSELENTEAFF.

The rearrangement uses TRBV24-1 and TRBJ2-3, with D tentatively TRBD2 (5 bases). The CDR3 runs 16 residues. CDR1 KGHDR and CDR2 SFDVKD come from the germline V gene. V lost 4 bases and J 6 bases, leaving 19 bases between the germline ends. CDR3 sequence: CATSEGQEVGGDTQYF. CDR3 nucleotides: TGTGCCACCAGTGAGGGTCAGGAGGTCGGCGGGGATACGCAGTATTTT.

The chain links TRBV11-3 to TRBJ2-2; the D gene could be TRBD1 or TRBD2 (5 bases each). CDR3 length: 16 amino acids. Germline V lookup: CDR1 SGHNT, CDR2 YENEEA. V lost 5 bases and J 4 bases, leaving 17 bases between the germline ends. As DNA, the CDR3 is TGTGCCAGCAGCCAGTTCCGGGGACCATCCACCGGGGAGCTGTTTTTT. This encodes CASSQFRGPSTGELFF.

The chain recombines TRBV15 with TRBJ1-5, with D uncertain. The germline V gene encodes CDR1 LNHNV and CDR2 YYDKDF (reference sequence). V lost 1 base and J 4 bases, leaving 11 bases between the germline ends. The CDR3 is made up of 15 amino acids. The CDR3: CATSRGAEINQPQHF. CDR3 coding DNA: TGTGCCACCAGCAGAGGTGCAGAGATAAATCAGCCCCAGCATTTT. Variable domain in full (rest from reference TRBV15 and TRBJ1-5): DAMVIQNPRYQVTQFGKPVTLSCSQTLNHNVMYWYQQKSSQAPKLLFHYYDKDFNNEADTPDNFQSRRPNTSFCFLDIRSPGLGDTAMYLCATSRGAEINQPQHFGDGTRLSIL.

The gene calls are TRBV24-1 and TRBJ2-3; possibly TRBD1 or TRBD2 for D (5 bases each). Germline-derived CDR1 and CDR2 are KGHDR and SFDVKD. Trimming took 3 bases from V and 2 from J, leaving 14 bases between them. The CDR3 spans 16 residues. Here the CDR3 DNA reads TGTGCCACCAGTGATCCATCCGGGACCTTCACAGATACGCAGTATTTT. Protein sequence: CATSDPSGTFTDTQYF.

This chain links TRBV12-3 or TRBV12-4 with TRBJ1-5; D unclear. Trimming stripped 6 bases from V and 5 bases from J, with 8 bases between. CDR3 length: 12 amino acids. The CDR3 here is CASSHTDQPQHF. The CDR3 nucleotides read TGTGCCAGCAGCCACACCGATCAGCCCCAGCATTTT.

This clone appeared once. The chain links TRBV9 to TRBJ1-1; 11 bases are a match to TRBD1. V shed 5 bases, J shed 4 bases, and the junction held 4 bases outside the gene matches. The CDR3 has 14 residues. Germline V gene lookup returns CDR1 SGDLS and CDR2 YYNGEE. CDR3 nucleotides: TGTGCCAGCAGTCTGGGACAGGGGGTCACTGAAGCTTTCTTT. Translated: CASSLGQGVTEAFF.

This sequence joins TRBV6-2 or TRBV6-3 and TRBJ2-1; the D gene is possibly TRBD1 (5 bases). The germline V and J ends were trimmed by 2 bases and 6 bases, with 14 bases remaining between them. Germline CDR1 and CDR2: MNHEY and SVGEGT. The CDR3 extends over 15 amino acids. CDR3 residues: CASSYGAASLNEQFF. In DNA form, the CDR3 reads TGTGCCAGCAGTTACGGGGCGGCCTCCCTCAATGAGCAGTTCTTC.

The chain links TRBV18 to TRBJ2-1, with TRBD2 matching 8 bases. Germline V gives CDR1 KGHSH, CDR2 LQKENI. This CDR3 has 12 amino acids. V shed 6 bases, J shed 8 bases, and the junction held 3 bases outside the gene matches. CDR3: CASSPGGHEQFF. CDR3 nucleotide sequence: TGTGCCAGCTCCCCGGGGGGGCATGAGCAGTTCTTC.

The rearrangement uses TRBV3-1 (or the pseudogene TRBV3-2) and TRBJ1-1, with D possibly TRBD1 on 5 matching bases. Germline V gives CDR1 LGHDT, CDR2 YNNKEL (reference sequence). The CDR3 has 19 residues. The V and J ends lost 1 base and 4 bases respectively, with 25 bases between them. CDR3: CASSQGPTSPNGAGTEAFF. CDR3 DNA sequence: TGTGCCAGCAGCCAAGGCCCGACCAGCCCAAATGGGGCGGGCACTGAAGCTTTCTTT.

This clone was observed once. The chain links TRBV7-2 to TRBJ1-5; 7 bases are a match to TRBD1. Germline lookup yields CDR1 SGHTA and CDR2 FQGNSA. This CDR3 is 13 amino acids long. V trimming: 5 bases; J trimming: 5 bases; junction bases outside the gene matches: 3. CDR3 sequence: CASSADRDQPQHF. Written as DNA, the CDR3 is TGTGCCAGCAGCGCCGACAGGGATCAGCCCCAGCATTTT.

Written as DNA, the CDR3 is TGTGCCAGTAGCCCCGGGACTAGCGGGCATAAAGAGACCCAGTACTTC. It specifies CASSPGTSGHKETQYF. This chain uses TRBV19 with TRBJ2-5; 12 bases agree with TRBD2. With 6 bases clipped from V and 3 bases from J, the junction kept 8 bases outside the gene matches. The germline gives CDR1 LNHDA, CDR2 SQIVND (reference sequence). This CDR3 has 16 residues.

This clone was detected only a few times. The chain joins TRBV7-8 to TRBJ2-5; D is ambiguous. Germline lookup yields CDR1 SGHVS and CDR2 FQNEAQ. CDR3 length: 14 amino acids. V was shortened by 0 bases and J by 4 bases, with 9 bases between the two germline ends. CDR3 loop: CASSLARNRETQYF. The CDR3 DNA reads TGTGCCAGCAGCTTAGCGCGGAACAGAGAGACCCAGTACTTC.

The chain carries TRBV2 and TRBJ2-1; no clear D. This CDR3 is built from 13 residues. Germline V lookup: CDR1 SNHLY, CDR2 FYNNEI. Trimming took off 6 bases at V and 10 bases at J, with 16 bases between the two ends. The CDR3 protein is CASRESILGEQFF. The CDR3 DNA is TGTGCCAGCAGGGAAAGCATTTTGGGGGAGCAGTTCTTC.

This chain uses TRBV6-5 with TRBJ2-7; D is tentatively TRBD1 or TRBD2 (5 bases each). Germline assignment: CDR1 MNHEY and CDR2 SVGAGI. V dropped 8 bases and J dropped 2 bases, with 13 bases sitting between them. The CDR3 spans 13 residues. The CDR3 reads CASRRDGTYEQYF. Written as DNA, the CDR3 is TGTGCCAGCCGCCGGGACGGGACCTACGAGCAGTACTTC.

V gene TRBV5-4 combines with J gene TRBJ1-5; D is undetermined. Germline assignment: CDR1 SGHNT and CDR2 YYREEE (reference sequence). Trimming removed 1 base from V and 5 bases from J, with 13 bases in between. The CDR3 contains 15 residues. The CDR3 sequence: CASSLSPGWDQPQHF. Here the CDR3 DNA reads TGTGCCAGCAGCTTGTCCCCGGGCTGGGATCAGCCCCAGCATTTT.

The chain has TRBV7-9 and TRBJ1-1; D remains ambiguous. Deletions cut 4 bases from V and 8 bases from J, with 8 bases between. Germline V gives CDR1 SEHNR, CDR2 FQNEAQ (reference sequence). The CDR3 totals 11 residues. The CDR3 protein is CASSSAVEAFF. In DNA form, the CDR3 reads TGTGCCAGCAGCTCGGCCGTAGAAGCTTTCTTT.

CDR3 coding DNA: TGTGCCAGCAGTTTAGGAATCAACAATGAGCAGTTCTTC. Its protein is CASSLGINNEQFF. This chain joins TRBV28 and TRBJ2-1; D remains unclear. Trimming left V 2 bases short and J 5 bases short, with 7 bases between. CDR1 and CDR2 (germline): MDHEN, SYDVKM. The CDR3 is 13 residues long.

This clone has just a few counts. The V gene is TRBV19, the J gene TRBJ2-1; D is uncertain. V gave up 4 bases and J gave up 5 bases, with 12 bases separating them. Germline values: CDR1 LNHDA, CDR2 SQIVND (reference sequence). The CDR3 is 14 residues long. CDR3 protein: CASSSFFRDNEQFF. CDR3 sequence (DNA): TGTGCCAGTAGTAGCTTCTTCCGGGACAATGAGCAGTTCTTC.

The chain couples TRBV2 to TRBJ2-7; tentatively, D is TRBD2 (5 bases). The CDR3 extends over 14 amino acids. Per germline, CDR1 SNHLY and CDR2 FYNNEI. V lost 6 bases and J 3 bases, leaving 15 bases between the germline ends. As DNA, the CDR3 is TGTGCCAGCAGCGCGCCCGGACTCCTCTACGAGCAGTACTTC. Translating it yields CASSAPGLLYEQYF. Full variable domain (outside the CDR3, taken from reference TRBV2 and TRBJ2-7): EPEVTQTPSHQVTQMGQEVILRCVPISNHLYFYWYRQILGQKVEFLVSFYNNEISEKSEIFDDQFSVERPDGSNFTLKIRSTKLEDSAMYFCASSAPGLLYEQYFGPGTRLTVT.